These 5 T cell receptor beta chains share one sample of origin, sequenced in a study of shared clonotypes between healthy human individuals. CD45RO-negative, CCR7-positively selected cells formed the naive CD8 fraction, excluding terminally differentiated effector memory CD45RA+ cells. TCRdb keeps only in-frame clones here, not all; method: immunoSEQ multiplex PCR. The sample lists roughly 2.1 million clones, about 92% seen once, with more than 1.5% in the top ten. Sequencing input: naive CD8+ T cells from PBMCs. All receptors come from a man younger than 35 in good health. Some clones in this sample may be carry-over from other donors' samples.

The V and J genes are TRBV7-9 and TRBJ2-4, with 7 bases fitting TRBD1. V lost 1 base to trimming and J lost 6 bases; unmatched junction nucleotides: 3. Germline values: CDR1 SEHNR, CDR2 FQNEAQ (reference sequence). This CDR3 spans 14 amino acids. CDR3 nucleotides: TGTGCCAGCAGCTTAGGCACAGGGGTAAACATTCAGTACTTC. Encoded protein: CASSLGTGVNIQYF.

J is TRBJ2-7 and V is TRBV4-1; D unclear. CDR1 and CDR2 (germline): MGHRA, YSYEKL. There are 15 residues in the CDR3. V lost 2 bases to trimming and J lost 0 bases, with 11 bases between them. The CDR3 DNA reads as TGCGCCAGCAGCCAAAGCATGTTCGACTCCTACGAGCAGTACTTC. Its translation is CASSQSMFDSYEQYF.

In nucleotides, the CDR3 is TGTGCCAGCAAGGGGTTGGGTAGCAATCAGCCCCAGCATTTT. Protein sequence: CASKGLGSNQPQHF. The genes are TRBV27 and TRBJ1-5, with TRBD1 as a possible D gene (5 bases). Trimming shortened V by 7 bases and J by 0 bases, and 10 bases separated the two germline ends. Germline lookup yields CDR1 MNHEY and CDR2 SMNVEV (reference sequence). The CDR3 is made up of 14 amino acids.

V is TRBV29-1 and J is TRBJ2-2; D is perhaps TRBD1 (6 bases). CDR3 length: 15 amino acids. Trimming took off 7 bases at V and 0 bases at J, with 15 bases between the two ends. CDR1 SQVTM and CDR2 ANQGSEA come from the germline V gene. The CDR3 sequence is CSAVGQQANTGELFF. CDR3 coding DNA: TGCAGCGCCGTTGGACAGCAAGCGAACACCGGGGAGCTGTTTTTT.

J is TRBJ2-5 and V is TRBV28, with 12 bases matching TRBD1. Germline assignment: CDR1 MDHEN and CDR2 SYDVKM. This CDR3 comprises 15 residues. Losses at the gene ends were 3 bases for V and 5 bases for J; bases not matched to a gene: 4. CDR3 in amino acids: CASSLGTGGVETQYF. For the CDR3, the DNA is TGTGCCAGCAGTTTGGGGACAGGGGGCGTGGAGACCCAGTACTTC.